Below, one TCR beta chain is given with its context. Its antigen remains unknown. Per germline, CDR1 SGHDN and CDR2 FVKESK. The CDR3 totals 19 residues. V was pared by 0 bases and J by 4 bases, with 24 bases between. These data belong to a study of T cell repertoires in cytomegalovirus infection. TCRdb redid the calling of the reads with MiXCR, one entry per CDR3 protein. This sample carries about 260,000 distinct CDR3 sequences, around 9% of them seen once, and the ten largest clones take more than 12%. General study points: Within the response measured ex vivo, HLA-C-restricted CMV-specific TCR beta clonotypes were dominant. Identification of carriers of CMV plus the relevant HLA was performed using cumulative public TCR beta family frequency.

Specimen: PBMCs. V usage is TRBV14 and J usage is TRBJ1-2; perhaps TRBD1 as D (5 bases). The TCR comes from a human donor in good health (CMV status not recorded). Some clones in this sample may be carry-over from other donors' samples. The CDR3: CASSQEDRVGATPSYGYTF. DNA of the CDR3: TGTGCCAGCAGCCAAGAGGATCGAGTAGGGGCGACCCCCAGCTATGGCTACACCTTC.